This T cell receptor beta chain was profiled in a study of T cells after somatic rescue of genetic block. Produced via immunoSEQ multiplex PCR; TCRdb's table is partial and in-frame only. The sample lists approximately 78,000 clones; approximately 91% were seen once. Trimming left V 2 bases short and J 3 bases short, with 14 bases between. Germline loops: CDR1 SGHNT, CDR2 YYREEE (reference sequence). The CDR3 sequence is 16 residues long. Sample: peripheral blood mononuclear cells (PBMCs). The clonotype originates from a man aged 25-40 years. The chain couples TRBV5-4 to TRBJ2-2; D is perhaps TRBD1 (7 bases). CDR3 sequence (DNA): TGTGCCAGCAGCTTCTGGGGCAGGGGGGACACCGGGGAGCTGTTTTTT. It translates to CASSFWGRGDTGELFF.